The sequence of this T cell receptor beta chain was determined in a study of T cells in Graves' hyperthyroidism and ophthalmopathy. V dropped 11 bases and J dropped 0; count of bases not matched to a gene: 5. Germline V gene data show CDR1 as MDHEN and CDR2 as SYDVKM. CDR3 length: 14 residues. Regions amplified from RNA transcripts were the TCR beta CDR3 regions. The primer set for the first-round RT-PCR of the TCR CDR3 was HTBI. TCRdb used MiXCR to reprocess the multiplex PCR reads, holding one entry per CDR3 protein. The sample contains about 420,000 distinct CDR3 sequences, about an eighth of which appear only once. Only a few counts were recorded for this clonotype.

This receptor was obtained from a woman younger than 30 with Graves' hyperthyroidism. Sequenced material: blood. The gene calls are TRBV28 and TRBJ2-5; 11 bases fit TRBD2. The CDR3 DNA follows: TGTGCCGCTGGGGGACTAGCGGACCAAGAGACCCAGTACTTC. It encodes CAAGGLADQETQYF.